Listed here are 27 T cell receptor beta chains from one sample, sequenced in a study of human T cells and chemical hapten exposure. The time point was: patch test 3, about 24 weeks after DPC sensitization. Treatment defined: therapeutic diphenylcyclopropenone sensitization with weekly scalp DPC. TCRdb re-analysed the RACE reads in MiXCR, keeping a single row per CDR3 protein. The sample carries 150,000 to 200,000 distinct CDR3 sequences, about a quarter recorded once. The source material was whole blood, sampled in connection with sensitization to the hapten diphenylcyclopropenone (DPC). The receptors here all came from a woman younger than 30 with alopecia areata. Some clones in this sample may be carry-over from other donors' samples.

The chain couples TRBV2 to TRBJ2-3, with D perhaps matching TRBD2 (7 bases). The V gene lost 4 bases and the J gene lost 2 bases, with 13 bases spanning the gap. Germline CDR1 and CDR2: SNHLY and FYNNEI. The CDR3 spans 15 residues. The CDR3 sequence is CASSAEGGFTDTQYF. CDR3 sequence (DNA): TGTGCCAGCAGTGCAGAGGGGGGGTTCACAGATACGCAGTATTTT.

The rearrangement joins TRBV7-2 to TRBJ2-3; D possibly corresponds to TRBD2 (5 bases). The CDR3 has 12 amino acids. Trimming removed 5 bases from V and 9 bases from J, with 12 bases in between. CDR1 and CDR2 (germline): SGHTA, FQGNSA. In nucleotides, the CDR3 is TGTGCCAGCAGCCCCAAACGGGGAACGCAGTATTTT. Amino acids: CASSPKRGTQYF. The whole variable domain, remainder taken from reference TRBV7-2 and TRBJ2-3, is GAGVSQSPSNKVTEKGKDVELRCDPISGHTALYWYRQSLGQGLEFLIYFQGNSAPDKSGLPSDRFSAERTGGSVSTLTIQRTQQEDSAVYLCASSPKRGTQYFGPGTRLTVL.

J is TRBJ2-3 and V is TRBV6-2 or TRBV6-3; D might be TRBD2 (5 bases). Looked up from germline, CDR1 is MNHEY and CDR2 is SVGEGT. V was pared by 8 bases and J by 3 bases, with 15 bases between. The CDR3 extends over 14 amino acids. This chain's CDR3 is CASQRAVSTDTQYF. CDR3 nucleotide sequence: TGTGCCAGCCAGAGGGCCGTTAGTACAGATACGCAGTATTTT.

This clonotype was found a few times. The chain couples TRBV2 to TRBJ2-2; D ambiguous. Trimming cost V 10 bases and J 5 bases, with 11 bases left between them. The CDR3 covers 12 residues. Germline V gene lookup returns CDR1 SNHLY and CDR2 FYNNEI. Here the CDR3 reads CATPLGTGELFF. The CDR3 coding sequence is TGTGCCACCCCCTTGGGGACCGGGGAGCTGTTTTTT.

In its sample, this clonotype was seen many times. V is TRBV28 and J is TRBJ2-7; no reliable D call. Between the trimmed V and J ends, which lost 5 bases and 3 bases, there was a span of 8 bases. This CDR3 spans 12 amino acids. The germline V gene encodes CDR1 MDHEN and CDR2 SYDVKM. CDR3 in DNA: TGTGCCAGCAGTCTGACCTTCTACGAGCAGTACTTC. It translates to CASSLTFYEQYF.

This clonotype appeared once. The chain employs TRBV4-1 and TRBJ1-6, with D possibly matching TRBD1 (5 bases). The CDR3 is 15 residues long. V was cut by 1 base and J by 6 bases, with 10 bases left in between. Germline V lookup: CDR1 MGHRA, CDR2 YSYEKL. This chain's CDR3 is CASSQGRGVNSPLHF. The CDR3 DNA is TGCGCCAGCAGCCAAGGTCGGGGGGTTAATTCACCCCTCCACTTT.

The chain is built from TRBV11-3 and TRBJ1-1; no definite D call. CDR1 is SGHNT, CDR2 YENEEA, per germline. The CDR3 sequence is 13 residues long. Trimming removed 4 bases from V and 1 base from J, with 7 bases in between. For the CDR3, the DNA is TGTGCCAGCAGCTCACAATCGAACACTGAAGCTTTCTTT. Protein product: CASSSQSNTEAFF.

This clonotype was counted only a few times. CDR3: CASSFGGGYEQYF. CDR3 bases: TGTGCCAGCAGCTTTGGGGGCGGGTACGAGCAGTACTTC. The chain uses TRBV7-2 and TRBJ2-7, with D perhaps matching TRBD1 (6 bases). The germline gives CDR1 SGHTA, CDR2 FQGNSA. This CDR3 is 13 amino acids long. Between the trimmed V and J ends, which lost 3 bases and 4 bases, there was a span of 10 bases.

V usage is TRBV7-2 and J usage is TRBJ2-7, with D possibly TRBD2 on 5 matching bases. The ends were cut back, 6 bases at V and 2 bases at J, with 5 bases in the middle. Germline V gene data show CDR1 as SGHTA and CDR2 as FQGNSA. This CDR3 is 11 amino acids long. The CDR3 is CASREAYEQYF. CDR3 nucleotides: TGTGCCAGCAGGGAGGCCTACGAGCAGTACTTC.

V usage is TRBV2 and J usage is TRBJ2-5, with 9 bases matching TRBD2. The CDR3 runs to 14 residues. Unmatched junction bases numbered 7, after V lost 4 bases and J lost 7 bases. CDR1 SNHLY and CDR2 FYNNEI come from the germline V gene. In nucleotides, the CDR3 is TGTGCCAGCAGTGTTGTGACTAGCGGAGGGACCCAGTACTTC. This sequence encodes CASSVVTSGGTQYF.

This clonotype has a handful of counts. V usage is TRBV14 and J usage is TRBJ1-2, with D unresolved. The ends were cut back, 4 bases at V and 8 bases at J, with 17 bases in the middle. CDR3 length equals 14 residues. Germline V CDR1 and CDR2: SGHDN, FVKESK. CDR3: CASSPPSLPWGYTF. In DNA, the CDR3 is TGTGCCAGCAGCCCGCCCTCCTTGCCCTGGGGCTACACCTTC.

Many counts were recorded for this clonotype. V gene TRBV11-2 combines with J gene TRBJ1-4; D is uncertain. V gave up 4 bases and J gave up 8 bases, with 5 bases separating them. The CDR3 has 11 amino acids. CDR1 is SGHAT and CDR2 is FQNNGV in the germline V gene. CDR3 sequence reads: CASSSGEKLFF. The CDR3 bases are TGTGCCAGCAGCTCCGGCGAAAAACTGTTTTTT.

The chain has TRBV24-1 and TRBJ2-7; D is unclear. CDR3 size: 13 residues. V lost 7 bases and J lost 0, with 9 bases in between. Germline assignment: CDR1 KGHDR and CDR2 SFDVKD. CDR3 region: CATRGSSSYEQYF. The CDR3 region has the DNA TGTGCCACCAGGGGCTCTAGCTCCTACGAGCAGTACTTC.

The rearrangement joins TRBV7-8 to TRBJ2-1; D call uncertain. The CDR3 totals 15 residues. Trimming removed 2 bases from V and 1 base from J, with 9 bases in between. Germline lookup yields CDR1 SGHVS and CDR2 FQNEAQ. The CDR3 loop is CASSLTWDSYNEQFF. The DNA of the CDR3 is TGTGCCAGCAGCTTAACGTGGGATTCCTACAATGAGCAGTTCTTC. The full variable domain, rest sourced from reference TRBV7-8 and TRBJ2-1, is GAGVSQSPRYKVAKRGQDVALRCDPISGHVSLFWYQQALGQGPEFLTYFQNEAQLDKSGLPSDRFFAERPEGSVSTLKIQRTQQEDSAVYLCASSLTWDSYNEQFFGPGTRLTVL.

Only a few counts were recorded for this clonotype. The CDR3 sequence is CAINPTSNTGELFF. The CDR3 DNA is TGTGCCATTAATCCGACCTCGAACACCGGGGAGCTGTTTTTT. The chain carries TRBV10-3 and TRBJ2-2, with D unclear. V was shortened by 9 bases and J by 0 bases, with 11 bases between the two germline ends. Per germline, CDR1 ENHRY and CDR2 SYGVKD. CDR3 size: 14 residues.

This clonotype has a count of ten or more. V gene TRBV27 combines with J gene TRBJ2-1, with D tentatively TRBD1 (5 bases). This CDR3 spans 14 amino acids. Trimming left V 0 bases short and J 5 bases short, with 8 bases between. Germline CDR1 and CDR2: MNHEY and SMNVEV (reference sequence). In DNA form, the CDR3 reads TGTGCCAGCAGTTTATCGACAGTTAACAATGAGCAGTTCTTC. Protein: CASSLSTVNNEQFF.

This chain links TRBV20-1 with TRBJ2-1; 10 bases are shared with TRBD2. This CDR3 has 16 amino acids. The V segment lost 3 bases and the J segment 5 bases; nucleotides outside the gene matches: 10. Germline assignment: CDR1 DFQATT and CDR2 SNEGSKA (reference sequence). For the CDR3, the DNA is TGCAGTGCTAGGCTAGGACTAGCGGTATGGAACAATGAGCAGTTCTTC. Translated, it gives CSARLGLAVWNNEQFF.

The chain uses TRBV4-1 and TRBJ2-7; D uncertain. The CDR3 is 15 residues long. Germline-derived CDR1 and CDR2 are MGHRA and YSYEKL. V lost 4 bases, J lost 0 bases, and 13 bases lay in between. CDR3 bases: TGCGCCAGCAGCCGATTAGGTGTAGACTCCTACGAGCAGTACTTC. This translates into CASSRLGVDSYEQYF.

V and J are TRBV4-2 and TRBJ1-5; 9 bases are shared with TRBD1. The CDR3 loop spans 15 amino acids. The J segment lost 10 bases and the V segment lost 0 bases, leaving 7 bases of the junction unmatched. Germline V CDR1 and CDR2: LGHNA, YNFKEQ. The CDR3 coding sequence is TGTGCCAGCAGCCAAGATCAGGGACAGGGTCGACCCCAGCATTTT. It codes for CASSQDQGQGRPQHF.

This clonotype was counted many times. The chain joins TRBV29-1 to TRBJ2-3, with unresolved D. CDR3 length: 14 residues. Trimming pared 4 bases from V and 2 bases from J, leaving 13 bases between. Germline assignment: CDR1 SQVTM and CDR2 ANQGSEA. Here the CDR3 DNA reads TGCAGCGTTGTTGTGGCAGGAGCCACAGATACGCAGTATTTT. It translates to CSVVVAGATDTQYF.

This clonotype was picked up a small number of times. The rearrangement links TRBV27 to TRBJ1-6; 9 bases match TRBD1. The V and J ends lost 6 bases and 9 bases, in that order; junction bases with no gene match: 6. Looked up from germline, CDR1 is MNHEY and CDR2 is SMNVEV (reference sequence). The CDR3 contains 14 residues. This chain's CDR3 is CASRLTGGGSPLHF. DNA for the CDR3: TGTGCCAGCAGGTTGACAGGGGGAGGTTCACCCCTCCACTTT.

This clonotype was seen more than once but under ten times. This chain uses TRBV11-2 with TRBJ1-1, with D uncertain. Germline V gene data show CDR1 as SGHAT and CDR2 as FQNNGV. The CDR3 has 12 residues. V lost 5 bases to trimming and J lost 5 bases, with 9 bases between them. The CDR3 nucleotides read TGTGCCAGCAGCCTACGTCCAACTGAAGCTTTCTTT. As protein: CASSLRPTEAFF.

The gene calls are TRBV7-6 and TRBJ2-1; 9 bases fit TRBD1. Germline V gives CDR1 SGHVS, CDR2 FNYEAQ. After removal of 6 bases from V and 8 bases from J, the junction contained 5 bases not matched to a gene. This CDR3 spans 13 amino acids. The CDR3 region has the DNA TGTGCCAGCAGAAAGGGACAGGGCTATGAGCAGTTCTTC. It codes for CASRKGQGYEQFF.

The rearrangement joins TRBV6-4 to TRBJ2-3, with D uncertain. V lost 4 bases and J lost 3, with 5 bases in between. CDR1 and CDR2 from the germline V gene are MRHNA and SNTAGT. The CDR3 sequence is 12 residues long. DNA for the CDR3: TGTGCCAGCAGTGTCCCAACAGATACGCAGTATTTT. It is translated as CASSVPTDTQYF.

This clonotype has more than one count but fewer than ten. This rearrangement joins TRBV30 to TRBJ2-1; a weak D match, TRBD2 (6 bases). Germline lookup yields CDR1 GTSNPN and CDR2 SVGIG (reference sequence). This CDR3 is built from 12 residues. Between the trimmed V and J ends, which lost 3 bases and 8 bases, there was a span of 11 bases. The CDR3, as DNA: TGTGCCTGGAGACGGGAGTTCGATGAGCAGTTCTTC. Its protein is CAWRREFDEQFF.

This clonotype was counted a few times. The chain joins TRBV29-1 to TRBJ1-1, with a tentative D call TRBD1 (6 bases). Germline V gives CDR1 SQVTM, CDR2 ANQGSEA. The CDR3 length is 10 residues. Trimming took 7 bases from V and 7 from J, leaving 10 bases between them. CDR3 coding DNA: TGCAGCGGAGGACAGCTTGAAGCTTTCTTT. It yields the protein CSGGQLEAFF.

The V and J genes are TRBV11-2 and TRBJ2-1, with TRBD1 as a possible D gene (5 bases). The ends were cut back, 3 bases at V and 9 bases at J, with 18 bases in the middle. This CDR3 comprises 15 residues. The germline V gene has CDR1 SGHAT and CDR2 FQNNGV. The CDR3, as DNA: TGTGCCAGCAGCTTGAGGCAGGGTTCGTGGCTTGAGCAGTTCTTC. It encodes CASSLRQGSWLEQFF.